The T cell receptor (beta chain) described here comes from a study of blood T cells in healthy people across ages. CDR1 is MNHNS and CDR2 is SASEGT in the germline V gene. This CDR3 has 16 residues. V shed 3 bases and J shed 5 bases, with 17 bases lying between them. Whole-study findings and limits: TCR beta diversity tracked closely with naive T cell percentage.

The use of a sample-barcoded 5' primer and a J-beta primer mix characterized a second PCR of roughly 7 to 11 cycles. Each cDNA molecule carried a tag from a template-switch adaptor that contained 12 random nucleotides. Each CDR3 protein gets one entry after TCRdb re-called the 5' RACE reads with MiXCR. Here the sample spans hundreds of thousands of distinct CDR3 sequences, roughly 60% being singletons. The donors, all healthy, were Caucasians living in Russia, aged roughly 6 to 100. Researchers isolated at least 6 million PBMCs per sample. This clonotype occurred once. Its antigen is currently unknown.

Sequencing input: blood. This TCR was sampled from a man aged 25 to 40 in good health. The V and J genes are TRBV6-1 and TRBJ2-1; D is perhaps TRBD1 or TRBD2 (5 bases each). CDR3 region: CASSDFGGDDNNEQFF. The CDR3 DNA follows: TGTGCCAGCAGTGATTTTGGGGGTGATGATAACAATGAGCAGTTCTTC.